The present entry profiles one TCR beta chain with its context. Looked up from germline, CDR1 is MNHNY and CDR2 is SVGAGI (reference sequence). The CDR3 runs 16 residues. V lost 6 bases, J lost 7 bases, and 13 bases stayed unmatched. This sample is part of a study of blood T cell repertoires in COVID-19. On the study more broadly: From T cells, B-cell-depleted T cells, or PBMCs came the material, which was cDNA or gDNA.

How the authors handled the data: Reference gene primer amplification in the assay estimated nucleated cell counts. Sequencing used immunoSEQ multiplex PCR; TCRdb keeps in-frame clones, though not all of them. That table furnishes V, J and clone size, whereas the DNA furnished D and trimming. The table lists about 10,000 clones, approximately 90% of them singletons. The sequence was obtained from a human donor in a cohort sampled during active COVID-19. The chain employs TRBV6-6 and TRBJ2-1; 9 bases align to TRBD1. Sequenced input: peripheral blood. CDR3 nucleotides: TGTGCCAGCAGACCTGGGGCACAGGGGGCGGGGAATGAGCAGTTCTTC. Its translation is CASRPGAQGAGNEQFF.